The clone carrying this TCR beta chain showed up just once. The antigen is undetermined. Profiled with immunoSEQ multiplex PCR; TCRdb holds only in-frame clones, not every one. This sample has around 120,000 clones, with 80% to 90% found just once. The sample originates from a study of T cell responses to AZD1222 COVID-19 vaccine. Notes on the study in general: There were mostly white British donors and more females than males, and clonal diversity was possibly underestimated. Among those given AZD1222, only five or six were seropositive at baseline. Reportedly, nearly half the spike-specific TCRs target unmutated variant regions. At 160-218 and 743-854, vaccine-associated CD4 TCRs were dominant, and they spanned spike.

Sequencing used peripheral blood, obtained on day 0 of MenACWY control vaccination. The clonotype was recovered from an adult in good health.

The CDR3 DNA sequence: TGTGCCTGGAGTGTAGGGACAGGGGTCCAAGAGACCCAGTACTTC. Translated, it gives CAWSVGTGVQETQYF. The chain has TRBV30 and TRBJ2-5, with 10 bases that match TRBD1. This CDR3 has 15 amino acids. Trimming took 0 bases from V and 1 from J; bases not matched to a gene: 2. Germline CDR1 reads GTSNPN; CDR2 reads SVGIG (reference sequence).